The rows below give T cell receptor beta chains drawn from one sample of a study of cytomegalovirus exposure and HLA in healthy donors. Using immunoSEQ multiplex PCR, the repertoire was profiled, and TCRdb retains in-frame clones only, with some absent. This table has about 120,000 clones, roughly 80% appearing once. The sequenced sample was PBMCs. All receptors derive from a female donor in good health and CMV-seronegative. Each CDR3 is given with its conserved first and last residue. The order of the fields is V gene, D gene, clone size, J gene, CDR3 protein, CDR3 DNA. The D gene is left open where the match is weak. Expanded clones get a size class; other rows say once, few or many, or leave the size out.

TRBV5-8,NA,NA,TRBJ1-2,CASSPSRTANYGYTF,TGTGCCAGCAGCCCTAGTCGTACGGCTAACTATGGCTACACCTTC
TRBV27,NA,once,TRBJ2-5,CASRRRGETQYF,TGTGCCAGCAGAAGACGGGGGGAGACCCAGTACTTC
TRBV4-2,TRBD2,NA,TRBJ2-3,CASSQDSGGGAGEGTDTQYF,TGTGCCAGCAGCCAAGATTCAGGCGGGGGGGCAGGAGAGGGCACAGATACGCAGTATTTT
TRBV20-1,NA,NA,TRBJ1-5,CSASGQGGQHF,TGCAGTGCTAGCGGGCAGGGAGGCCAGCATTTT
TRBV5-1,TRBD2,NA,TRBJ2-5,CASSLTGGSPETQYF,TGCGCCAGCAGCTTGACGGGGGGTTCACCAGAGACCCAGTACTTC
TRBV7-8,TRBD2,once,TRBJ2-3,CASSSAGEPTDTQYF,TGTGCCAGCAGCTCGGCGGGGGAGCCCACAGATACGCAGTATTTT
TRBV9,TRBD2,NA,TRBJ2-5,CASSVGASGGAETQYF,TGTGCCAGCAGCGTAGGGGCTAGCGGGGGGGCTGAGACCCAGTACTTC
TRBV2,NA,NA,TRBJ2-3,CASTPGWDTQYF,TGTGCCAGCACCCCAGGGTGGGATACGCAGTATTTT
TRBV7-2,TRBD2,few,TRBJ2-1,CASSLATSGGAYEQFF,TGTGCCAGCAGCTTAGCTACTAGCGGGGGGGCCTATGAGCAGTTCTTC
TRBV7-2,TRBD1,NA,TRBJ2-1,CASSLFRTGARIGNEQFF,TGTGCCAGCAGCTTATTCAGGACAGGGGCACGGATAGGCAATGAGCAGTTCTTC
TRBV6-1,TRBD2,NA,TRBJ2-7,CASSERTSGIREQYF,TGTGCCAGCAGTGAAAGGACTAGCGGAATACGAGAGCAGTACTTC
TRBV6-5,TRBD2,NA,TRBJ2-2,CASRLAGDTGELFF,TGTGCCAGCAGACTAGCGGGGGACACCGGGGAGCTGTTTTTT
TRBV7-9,NA,once,TRBJ1-2,CASSTWDTRRYGYTF,TGTGCCAGCAGCACGTGGGACACCCGCCGCTATGGCTACACCTTC
TRBV19,TRBD1,few,TRBJ1-2,CATYTARQGYDGYTF,TGTGCCACCTATACCGCTCGACAGGGGTATGATGGCTACACCTTC
TRBV27,TRBD2,NA,TRBJ2-5,CASRGLAGGRGETQYF,TGTGCCAGCAGAGGACTAGCGGGGGGGCGGGGGGAGACCCAGTACTTC
TRBV5-6,NA,few,TRBJ1-2,CASSWRQDTNYGYTF,TGTGCCAGCAGCTGGAGACAGGATACTAACTATGGCTACACCTTC
TRBV5-6,NA,NA,TRBJ2-7,CASSGRVGMGEQYF,TGTGCCAGCAGCGGTCGCGTCGGGATGGGCGAGCAGTACTTC
TRBV6-1,NA,NA,TRBJ2-1,CASSEMGWRGDNEQFF,TGTGCCAGCAGTGAAATGGGGTGGCGGGGCGACAATGAGCAGTTCTTC
TRBV10-2,TRBD1,NA,TRBJ2-1,CASLDRDSNYNEQFF,TGCGCCAGCCTAGACCGGGACAGTAATTACAATGAGCAGTTCTTC
TRBV6-5,TRBD1,NA,TRBJ2-2,CASRTTGVAGELFF,TGTGCCAGCAGAACGACAGGGGTTGCCGGGGAGCTGTTTTTT